This T cell receptor beta chain originates from a study of OX40 agonist ivuxolimab in advanced cancers. Study details: Eligibility rules accepted prior anti-PD-1, anti-PD-L1 or anti-CTLA-4 therapy, and 40% had some.

The data were produced by immunoSEQ multiplex PCR, yet TCRdb's version contains in-frame clones alone and is incomplete. The sample records some 22,000 clones, more than 70% being singletons. The length of the CDR3 is 12 residues. The germline V gene has CDR1 MNHEY and CDR2 SMNVEV (reference sequence). The V gene lost 5 bases and the J gene lost 9 bases, with 11 bases spanning the gap. Sequenced here: CD4+ or CD8+ T cells sorted from blood, sampled in a trial of the OX40 agonist ivuxolimab. The sequence was collected from an adult with an advanced solid tumor such as melanoma, head and neck, liver or kidney cancer. J is TRBJ2-1 and V is TRBV27; D unclear. The CDR3 nucleotides are TGTGCCAGCAGTCAAGGACCTCCTGAGCAGTTCTTC. Encoded protein: CASSQGPPEQFF.